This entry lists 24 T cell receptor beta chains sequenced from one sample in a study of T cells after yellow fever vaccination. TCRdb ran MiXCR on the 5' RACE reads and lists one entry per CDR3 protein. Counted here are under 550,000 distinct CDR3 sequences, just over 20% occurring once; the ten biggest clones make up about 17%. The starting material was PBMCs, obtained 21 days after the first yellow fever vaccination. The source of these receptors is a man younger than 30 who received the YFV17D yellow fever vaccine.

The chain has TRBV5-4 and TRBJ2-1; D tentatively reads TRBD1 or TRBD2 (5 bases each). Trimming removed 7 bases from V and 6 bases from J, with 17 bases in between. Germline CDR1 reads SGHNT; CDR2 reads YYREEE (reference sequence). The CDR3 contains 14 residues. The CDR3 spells CASRRPGDANEQFF. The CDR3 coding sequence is TGTGCCAGCCGTCGGCCCGGGGACGCCAATGAGCAGTTCTTC.

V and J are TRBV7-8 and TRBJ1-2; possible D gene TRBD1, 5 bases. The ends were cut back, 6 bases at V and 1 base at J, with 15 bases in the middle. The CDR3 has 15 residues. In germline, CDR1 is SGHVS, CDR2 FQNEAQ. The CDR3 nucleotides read TGTGCCAGCAGGCAAAGGGAGGGGAGTAACTATGGCTACACCTTC. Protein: CASRQREGSNYGYTF.

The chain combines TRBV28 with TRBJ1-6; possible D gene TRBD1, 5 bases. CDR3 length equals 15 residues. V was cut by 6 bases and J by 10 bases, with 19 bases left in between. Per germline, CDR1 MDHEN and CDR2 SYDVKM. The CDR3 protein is CASSSRRGSRSPLHF. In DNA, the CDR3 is TGTGCCAGCAGCTCGCGGCGGGGCTCTAGATCACCCCTCCACTTT.

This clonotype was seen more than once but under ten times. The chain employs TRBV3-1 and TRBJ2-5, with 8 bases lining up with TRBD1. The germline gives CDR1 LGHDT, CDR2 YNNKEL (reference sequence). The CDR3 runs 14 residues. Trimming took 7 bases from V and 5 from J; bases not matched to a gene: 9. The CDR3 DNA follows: TGTGCCAGCAATCAACAGGGGGTTGGGGAGACCCAGTACTTC. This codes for CASNQQGVGETQYF.

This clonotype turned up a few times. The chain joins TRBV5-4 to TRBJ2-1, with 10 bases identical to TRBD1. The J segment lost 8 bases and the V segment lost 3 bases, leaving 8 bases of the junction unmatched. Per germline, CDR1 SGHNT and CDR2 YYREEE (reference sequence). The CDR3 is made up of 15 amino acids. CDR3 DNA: TGTGCCAGCAGCTACGGACAGGGGGGATCCGATGAGCAGTTCTTC. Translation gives CASSYGQGGSDEQFF.

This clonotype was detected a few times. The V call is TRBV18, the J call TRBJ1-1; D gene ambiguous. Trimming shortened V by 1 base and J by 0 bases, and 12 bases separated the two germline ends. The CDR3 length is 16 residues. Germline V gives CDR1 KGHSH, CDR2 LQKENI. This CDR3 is CASSPRVRGLNTEAFF. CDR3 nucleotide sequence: TGTGCCAGCTCACCACGAGTGAGAGGGTTGAACACTGAAGCTTTCTTT.

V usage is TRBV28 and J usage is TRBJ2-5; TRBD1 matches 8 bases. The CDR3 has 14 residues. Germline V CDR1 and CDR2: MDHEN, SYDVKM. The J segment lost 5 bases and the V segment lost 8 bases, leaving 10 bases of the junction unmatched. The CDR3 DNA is TGTGCCAGCGACCCGGGACAGGATTCGGAGACCCAGTACTTC. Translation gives CASDPGQDSETQYF.

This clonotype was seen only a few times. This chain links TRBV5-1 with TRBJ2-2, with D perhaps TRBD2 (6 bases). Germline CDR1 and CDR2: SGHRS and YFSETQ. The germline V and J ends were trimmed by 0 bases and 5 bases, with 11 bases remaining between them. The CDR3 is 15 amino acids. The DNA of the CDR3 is TGCGCCAGCAGCTTGGCTAGCGCCGGAACCGGGGAGCTGTTTTTT. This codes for CASSLASAGTGELFF.

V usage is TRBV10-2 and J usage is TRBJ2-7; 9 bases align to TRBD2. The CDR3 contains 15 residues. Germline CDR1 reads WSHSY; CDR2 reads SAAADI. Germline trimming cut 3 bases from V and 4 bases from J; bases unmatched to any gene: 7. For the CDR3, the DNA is TGCGCCAGCAGTGACCAAGCGGGGGGACTTTACGAGCAGTACTTC. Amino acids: CASSDQAGGLYEQYF.

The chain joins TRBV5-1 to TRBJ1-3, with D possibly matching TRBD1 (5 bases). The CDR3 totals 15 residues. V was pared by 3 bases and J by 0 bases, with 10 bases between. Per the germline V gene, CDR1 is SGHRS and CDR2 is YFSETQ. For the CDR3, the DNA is TGCGCCAGCAGCTCGGGACGGTACTCTGGAAACACCATATATTTT. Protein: CASSSGRYSGNTIYF.

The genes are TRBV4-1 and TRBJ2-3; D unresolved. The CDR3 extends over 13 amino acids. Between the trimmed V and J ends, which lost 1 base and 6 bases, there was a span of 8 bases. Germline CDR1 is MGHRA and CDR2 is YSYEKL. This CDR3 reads CASSQVVRDTQYF. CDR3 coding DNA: TGCGCCAGCAGCCAAGTGGTGAGGGATACGCAGTATTTT.

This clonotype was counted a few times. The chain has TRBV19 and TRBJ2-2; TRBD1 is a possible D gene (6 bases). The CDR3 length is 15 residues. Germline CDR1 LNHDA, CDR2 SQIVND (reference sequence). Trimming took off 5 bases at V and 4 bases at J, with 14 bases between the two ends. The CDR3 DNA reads TGTGCCAGTAGTTCTGCTCAGGGGTCCACCGGGGAGCTGTTTTTT. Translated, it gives CASSSAQGSTGELFF.

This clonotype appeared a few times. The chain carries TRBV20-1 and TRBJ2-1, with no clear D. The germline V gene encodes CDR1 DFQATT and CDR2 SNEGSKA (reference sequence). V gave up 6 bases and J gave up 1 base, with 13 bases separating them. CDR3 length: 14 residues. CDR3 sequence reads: CSALGHTSYNEQFF. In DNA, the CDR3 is TGCAGTGCCCTGGGTCACACATCCTACAATGAGCAGTTCTTC.

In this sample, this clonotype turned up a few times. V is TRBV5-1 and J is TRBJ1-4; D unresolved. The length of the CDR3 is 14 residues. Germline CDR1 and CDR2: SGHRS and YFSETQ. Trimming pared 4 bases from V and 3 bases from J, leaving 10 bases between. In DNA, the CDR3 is TGCGCCAGCAGCGTCTTCGGGGCTAATGAAAAACTGTTTTTT. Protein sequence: CASSVFGANEKLFF.

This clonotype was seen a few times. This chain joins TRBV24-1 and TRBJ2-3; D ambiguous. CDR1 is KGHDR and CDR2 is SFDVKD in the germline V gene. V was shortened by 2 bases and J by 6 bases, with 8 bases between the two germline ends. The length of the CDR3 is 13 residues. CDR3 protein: CATSDSLRDTQYF. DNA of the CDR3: TGTGCCACCAGTGATTCCTTAAGGGATACGCAGTATTTT.

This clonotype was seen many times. CDR3 sequence (DNA): TGCGCCAGCAGCCAAGTTGAGACCGGGGAGCTGTTTTTT. Its protein product is CASSQVETGELFF. The rearrangement links TRBV4-1 to TRBJ2-2; D is undetermined. From germline, CDR1 is MGHRA and CDR2 YSYEKL. This CDR3 region has 13 residues. The ends were cut back, 1 base at V and 5 bases at J, with 5 bases in the middle.

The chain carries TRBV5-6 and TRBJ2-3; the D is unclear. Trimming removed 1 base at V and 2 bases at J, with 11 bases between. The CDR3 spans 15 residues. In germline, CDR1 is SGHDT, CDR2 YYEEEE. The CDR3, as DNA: TGTGCCAGCAGCTTGTATCGGTACCTCACAGATACGCAGTATTTT. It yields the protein CASSLYRYLTDTQYF. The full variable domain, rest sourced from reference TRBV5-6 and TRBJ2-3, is DAGVTQSPTHLIKTRGQQVTLRCSPKSGHDTVSWYQQALGQGPQFIFQYYEEEERQRGNFPDRFSGHQFPNYSSELNVNALLLGDSALYLCASSLYRYLTDTQYFGPGTRLTVL.

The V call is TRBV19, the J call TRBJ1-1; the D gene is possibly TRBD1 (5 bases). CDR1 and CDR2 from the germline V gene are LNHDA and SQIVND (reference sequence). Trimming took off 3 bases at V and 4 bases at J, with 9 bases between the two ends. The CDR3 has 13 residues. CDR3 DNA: TGTGCCAGTAGTATGGTCGGGGGCACTGAAGCTTTCTTT. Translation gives CASSMVGGTEAFF.

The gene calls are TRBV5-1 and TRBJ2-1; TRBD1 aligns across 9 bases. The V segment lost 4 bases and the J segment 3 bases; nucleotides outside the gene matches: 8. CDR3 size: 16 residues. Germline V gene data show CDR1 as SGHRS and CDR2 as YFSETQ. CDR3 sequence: CASSMLQGANYNEQFF. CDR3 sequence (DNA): TGCGCCAGCAGCATGCTACAGGGGGCTAACTACAATGAGCAGTTCTTC.

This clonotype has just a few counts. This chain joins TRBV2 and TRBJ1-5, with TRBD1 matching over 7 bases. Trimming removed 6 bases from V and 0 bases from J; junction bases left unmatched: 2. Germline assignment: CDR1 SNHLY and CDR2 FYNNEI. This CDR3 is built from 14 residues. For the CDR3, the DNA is TGTGCCAGCAGGGGGGACAGTAGCAATCAGCCCCAGCATTTT. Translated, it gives CASRGDSSNQPQHF.

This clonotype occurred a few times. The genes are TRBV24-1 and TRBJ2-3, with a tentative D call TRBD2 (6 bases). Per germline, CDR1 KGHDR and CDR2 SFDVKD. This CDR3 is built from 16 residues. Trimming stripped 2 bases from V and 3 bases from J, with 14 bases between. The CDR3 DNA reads TGTGCCACCAGTGATTCGTCGGGGGTGGGGACAGATACGCAGTATTTT. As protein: CATSDSSGVGTDTQYF.

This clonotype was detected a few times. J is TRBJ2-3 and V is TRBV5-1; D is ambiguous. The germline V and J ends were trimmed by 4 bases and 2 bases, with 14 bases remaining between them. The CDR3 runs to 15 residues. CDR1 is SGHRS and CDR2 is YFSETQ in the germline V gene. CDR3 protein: CASSQGASLTDTQYF. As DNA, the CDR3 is TGCGCCAGCAGCCAAGGTGCCAGCCTCACAGATACGCAGTATTTT.

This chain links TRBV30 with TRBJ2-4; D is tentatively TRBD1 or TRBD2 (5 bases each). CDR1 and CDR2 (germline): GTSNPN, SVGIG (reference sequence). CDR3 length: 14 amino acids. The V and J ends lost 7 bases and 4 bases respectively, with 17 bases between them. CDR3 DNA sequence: TGTGCCTCGCAAATTCCGTGGGGGAAAAACATTCAGTACTTC. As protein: CASQIPWGKNIQYF.

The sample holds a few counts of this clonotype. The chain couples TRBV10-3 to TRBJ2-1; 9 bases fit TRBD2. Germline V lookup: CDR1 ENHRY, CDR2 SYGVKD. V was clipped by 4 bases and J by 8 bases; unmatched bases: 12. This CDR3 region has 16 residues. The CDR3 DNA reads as TGTGCCATCAGTGTACGACGGCGGGGGGGCGTGGATGAGCAGTTCTTC. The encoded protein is CAISVRRRGGVDEQFF.